This paragraph covers one T cell receptor (beta chain) sequence. The antigen is undetermined. CDR1 and CDR2 from the germline V gene are LGHDT and YNNKEL (reference sequence). Trimming cost V 0 bases and J 8 bases; bases outside gene matches: 9. The CDR3 contains 15 residues. This sample stems from a study of T cell repertoires in cytomegalovirus infection. Study-level background: Public TCR beta signatures marked donors with CMV infection and the matching HLA. The study, taken as a whole, reports: Cumulated frequencies of public TCR beta families served to identify carriers of CMV plus the relevant HLA. Dominating the ex vivo response were HLA-C-restricted CMV-specific TCR beta clonotypes.

TCRdb redid the calling of the reads with MiXCR, one entry per CDR3 protein. Of about 440,000 distinct CDR3 sequences listed, approximately 31% are singletons. Specimen: PBMCs. The source of this sequence is a human donor in good health (CMV status not recorded). Some clones in this sample may be carry-over from other donors' samples. V usage is TRBV3-1 and J usage is TRBJ1-2, with TRBD1 matching 7 bases. The CDR3 region has the DNA TGTGCCAGCAGCCAAGATCCCCGGGACAGTGTCGGCTACACCTTC. Translated, it gives CASSQDPRDSVGYTF.